This TCR beta chain was sequenced during a study of T cell responses to AZD1222 COVID-19 vaccine. Study-level findings and limits: Following two doses of AZD1222, Spike-specific TCR breadth and depth rose. Researchers took repertoire samples only after the peak T cell response had come. Clonal diversity was possibly underestimated, and the donors were mostly white British, with more females. Vaccine-associated CD4 TCRs spanned spike, dominant at 160-218 and 743-854.

Assay: immunoSEQ multiplex PCR; the TCRdb copy retains only in-frame clones and omits some. The sample includes 100,000 to 150,000 clones, around 87% seen only once; the top ten take less than 11%. As for this clone: Its antigen is as yet unknown.

V lost 0 bases, J lost 4 bases, and 3 bases stayed unmatched. Germline loops: CDR1 SGHRS, CDR2 YFSETQ. CDR3 size: 15 residues. The source of this sequence is an adult in good health. The sequences come from peripheral blood, collected on day 0 of AZD1222 vaccination. The chain uses TRBV5-1 and TRBJ2-5; 10 bases map to TRBD1. For the CDR3, the DNA is TGCGCCAGCAGCTTGGCCGGGACAGGGGTAGAGACCCAGTACTTC. It encodes CASSLAGTGVETQYF.